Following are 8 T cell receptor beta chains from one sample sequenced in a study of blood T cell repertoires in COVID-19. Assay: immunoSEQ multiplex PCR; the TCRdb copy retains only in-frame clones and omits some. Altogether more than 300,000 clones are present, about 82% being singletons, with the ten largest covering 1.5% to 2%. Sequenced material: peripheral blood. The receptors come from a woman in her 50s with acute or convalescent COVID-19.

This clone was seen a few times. The DNA for the CDR3 is TGTGCCAGCAGCCTACCCGGGACAGGACGTTACGAGCAGTACTTC. Translating gives CASSLPGTGRYEQYF. This chain connects TRBV7-8 to TRBJ2-7; 8 bases line up with TRBD1. The CDR3 contains 15 residues. CDR1 and CDR2 from the germline V gene are SGHVS and FQNEAQ. V was pared by 5 bases and J by 4 bases, with 10 bases of the junction left unmatched.

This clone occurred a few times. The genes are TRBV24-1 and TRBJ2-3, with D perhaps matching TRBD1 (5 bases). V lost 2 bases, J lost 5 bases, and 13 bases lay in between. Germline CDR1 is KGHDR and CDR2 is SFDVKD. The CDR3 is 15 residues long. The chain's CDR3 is CATSDYRQGGDTQYF. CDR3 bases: TGTGCCACCAGTGATTATCGGCAGGGTGGAGATACGCAGTATTTT.

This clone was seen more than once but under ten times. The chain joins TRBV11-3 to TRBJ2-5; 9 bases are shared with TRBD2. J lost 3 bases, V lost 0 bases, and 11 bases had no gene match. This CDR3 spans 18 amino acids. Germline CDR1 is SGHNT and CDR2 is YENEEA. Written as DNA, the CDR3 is TGTGCCAGCAGCTTAGACTATATGGCGGGAGGGAAGGAAGAGACCCAGTACTTC. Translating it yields CASSLDYMAGGKEETQYF.

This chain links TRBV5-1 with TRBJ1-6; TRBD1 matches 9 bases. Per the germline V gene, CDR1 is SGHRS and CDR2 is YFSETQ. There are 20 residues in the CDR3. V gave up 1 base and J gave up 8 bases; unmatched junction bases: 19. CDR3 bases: TGCGCCAGCAGCTTGAATCCCTCCGGACAGGGGTTAACCTGGGATTCACCCCTCCACTTT. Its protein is CASSLNPSGQGLTWDSPLHF.

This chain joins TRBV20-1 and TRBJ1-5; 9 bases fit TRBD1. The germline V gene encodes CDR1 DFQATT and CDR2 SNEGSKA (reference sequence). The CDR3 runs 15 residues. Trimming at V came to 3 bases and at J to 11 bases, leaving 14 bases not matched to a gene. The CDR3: CSASAPLTGGKAQHF. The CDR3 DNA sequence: TGCAGTGCTAGTGCCCCCTTGACAGGGGGAAAGGCCCAGCATTTT.

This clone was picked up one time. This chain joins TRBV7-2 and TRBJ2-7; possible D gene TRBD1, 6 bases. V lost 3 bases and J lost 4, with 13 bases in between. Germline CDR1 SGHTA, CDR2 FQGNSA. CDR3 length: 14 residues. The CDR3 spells CASSFVRGVYEQYF. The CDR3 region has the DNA TGTGCCAGCAGCTTTGTCAGGGGAGTATACGAGCAGTACTTC. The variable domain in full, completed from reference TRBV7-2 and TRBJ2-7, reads GAGVSQSPSNKVTEKGKDVELRCDPISGHTALYWYRQSLGQGLEFLIYFQGNSAPDKSGLPSDRFSAERTGGSVSTLTIQRTQQEDSAVYLCASSFVRGVYEQYFGPGTRLTVT.

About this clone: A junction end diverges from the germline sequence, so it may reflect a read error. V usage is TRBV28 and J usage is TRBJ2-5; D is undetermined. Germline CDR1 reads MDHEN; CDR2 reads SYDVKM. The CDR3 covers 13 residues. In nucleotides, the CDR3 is TGTGCCAGCAGATCGGAACGAGGAGAGGCCCAGTACTTC. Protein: CASRSERGEAQYF. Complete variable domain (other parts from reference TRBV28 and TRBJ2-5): DVKVTQSSRYLVKRTGEKVFLECVQDMDHENMFWYRQDPGLGLRLIYFSYDVKMKEKGDIPEGYSVSREKKERFSLILESASTNQTSMYLCASRSERGEAQYFGPGTRLLVL.

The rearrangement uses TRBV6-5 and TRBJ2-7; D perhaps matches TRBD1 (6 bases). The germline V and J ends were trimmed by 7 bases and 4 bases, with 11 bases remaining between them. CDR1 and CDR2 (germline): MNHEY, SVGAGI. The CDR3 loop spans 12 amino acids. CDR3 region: CASTQGRYEQYF. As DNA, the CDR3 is TGTGCCAGCACACAGGGACGGTACGAGCAGTACTTC.